This TCR beta chain appears in the sequencing data of a study of blood T cell repertoires in COVID-19. About the research overall: PBMCs, B-cell-depleted T cells, or T cells were the source of the cDNA or gDNA that made up the material.

The repertoire was sequenced with immunoSEQ multiplex PCR; TCRdb's copy has only in-frame clones and lacks some. The table shows 200,000 to 300,000 clones, with approximately 82% occurring only once. Looked up from germline, CDR1 is WSHSY and CDR2 is SAAADI. Trimming stripped 0 bases from V and 8 bases from J, with 13 bases between. This CDR3 spans 15 amino acids. Sample: peripheral blood. The V call is TRBV10-2, the J call TRBJ1-4; D not certain. The sequence was collected from a man aged 35 to 55 who had recovered from COVID-19. The CDR3 reads CASSESGRSREKLFF. The CDR3 DNA follows: TGCGCCAGCAGTGAGTCTGGCAGGTCAAGAGAAAAACTGTTTTTT.